The 10 T cell receptor beta chains reported below all come from one sample, sequenced in a study of T-cell reconstitution after alpha-beta-depleted transplantation in children. Preparing the TCRbeta library involved the use of unique molecular identifiers. TCRdb recomputed calls from the PCR reads with MiXCR, one row per CDR3 protein. The repertoire holds hundreds of thousands of distinct CDR3 sequences, with over 10% as singletons. The sample consisted of PBMCs, mostly from graft donor cells, taken 360 days after TCRalphabeta/CD19-depleted stem cell transplant. The receptors shown here come from a male patient under 18 who had a stem cell transplant for acute myeloid leukemia, so the T cells may come from the graft donor.

This clonotype was observed a handful of times. A junction end diverges from the germline sequence, so it may reflect a read error. The chain couples TRBV7-7 to TRBJ2-5; 7 bases are shared with TRBD1. The germline V gene encodes CDR1 SSHAT and CDR2 FNYEAQ (reference sequence). The CDR3 length is 16 residues. The CDR3 nucleotides are TGTGCTAGCAGCTTAGCCGGACAGGCCTGGGGAGAGACCCAGTACTTC. Translation: CASSLAGQAWGETQYF. Full variable domain (outside the CDR3, taken from reference TRBV7-7 and TRBJ2-5): GAGVSQSPRYKVTKRGQDVTLRCDPISSHATLYWYQQALGQGPEFLTYFNYEAQPDKSGLPSDRFSAERPEGSISTLTIQRTEQRDSAMYRCASSLAGQAWGETQYFGPGTRLLVL.

This clonotype was seen many times. This CDR3 reads CASSWGGSRAEQFF. DNA of the CDR3: TGTGCCAGCAGTTGGGGCGGGAGTCGAGCTGAGCAGTTCTTC. The chain couples TRBV12-3 or TRBV12-4 to TRBJ2-1, with TRBD2 identical over 7 bases. J lost 9 bases, V lost 4 bases, and 9 bases had no gene match. The CDR3 runs to 14 residues.

This clonotype has a count of ten or more. This sequence joins TRBV30 and TRBJ2-7; 10 bases match TRBD1. Germline CDR1 GTSNPN, CDR2 SVGIG (reference sequence). The length of the CDR3 is 13 residues. This CDR3 reads CAGTQDRGQEQYF. CDR3 sequence (DNA): TGTGCTGGAACCCAAGACAGGGGGCAAGAGCAGTACTTC.

This clonotype was observed a few times. This chain connects TRBV27 to TRBJ2-3, with D possibly TRBD1 on 6 matching bases. Germline V gene lookup returns CDR1 MNHEY and CDR2 SMNVEV (reference sequence). The CDR3 sequence is 17 residues long. Trimming took 0 bases from V and 3 from J, leaving 16 bases between them. CDR3 DNA sequence: TGTGCCAGCAGTTTATCCCTGACAGGCCCAAGGACAGATACGCAGTATTTT. It encodes CASSLSLTGPRTDTQYF.

This clonotype has ten or more counts. The CDR3 sequence is CATSREASGSLDTQYF. The CDR3 nucleotides are TGTGCCACCAGCAGAGAGGCTAGCGGGAGTTTGGATACGCAGTATTTT. The rearrangement joins TRBV15 to TRBJ2-3; 10 nucleotides match TRBD2. This CDR3 has 16 residues. CDR1 and CDR2 (germline): LNHNV, YYDKDF (reference sequence). The ends lost 0 bases at V and 6 bases at J; junction bases unmatched: 6. Looking up the rest from reference TRBV15 and TRBJ2-3 gives the full variable domain: DAMVIQNPRYQVTQFGKPVTLSCSQTLNHNVMYWYQQKSSQAPKLLFHYYDKDFNNEADTPDNFQSRRPNTSFCFLDIRSPGLGDTAMYLCATSREASGSLDTQYFGPGTRLTVL.

This clonotype was seen many times. The CDR3 DNA follows: TGTGCCAGCAGCGTAGACACAGCTCCCTACGAGCAGTACTTC. Amino acids: CASSVDTAPYEQYF. J is TRBJ2-7 and V is TRBV9; D call uncertain. The CDR3 sequence is 14 residues long. Trimming cost V 0 bases and J 2 bases, with 9 bases left between them. Germline V CDR1 and CDR2: SGDLS, YYNGEE.

In this sample, this clonotype turned up many times. The gene calls are TRBV2 and TRBJ2-5; D possibly matches TRBD1 or TRBD2 (5 bases each). In germline, CDR1 is SNHLY, CDR2 FYNNEI. Trimming cost V 0 bases and J 1 base, with 12 bases left between them. CDR3 length: 16 residues. CDR3 bases: TGTGCCAGCAGTGAAGCGCTTCGGGACCCCCAAGAGACCCAGTACTTC. It encodes CASSEALRDPQETQYF.

This clonotype was seen many times. The chain has TRBV27 and TRBJ2-7; D possibly corresponds to TRBD2 (6 bases). Trimming took 5 bases from V and 2 from J, leaving 16 bases between them. The germline V gene has CDR1 MNHEY and CDR2 SMNVEV (reference sequence). CDR3 length equals 15 residues. Here the CDR3 DNA reads TGTGCCAGCAGTAGATATAGCGGTAATCCCTACGAGCAGTACTTC. This gives the protein CASSRYSGNPYEQYF.

This clonotype was detected many times. The chain has TRBV5-8 and TRBJ2-1; 8 bases align to TRBD2. Looked up from germline, CDR1 is SGHTS and CDR2 is YDEGEE. V dropped 0 bases and J dropped 2; count of bases not matched to a gene: 1. The CDR3 contains 15 residues. CDR3 amino acids: CASSLGGLAYNEQFF. The CDR3 DNA reads as TGTGCCAGCAGCTTGGGGGGACTAGCCTACAATGAGCAGTTCTTC.

This clonotype was picked up many times. The junction and the germline gene differ at one end; a read error may be behind it. This rearrangement joins TRBV10-2 to TRBJ1-1; no firm D call. This CDR3 has 13 amino acids. Germline lookup yields CDR1 WSHSY and CDR2 SAAADI. In DNA, the CDR3 is TGCGCCAGCAATGAGGCTCGGGATACTGAAGCTTTCTTT. Amino acids: CASNEARDTEAFF.